The 8 T cell receptor beta chains below come from one sample, sequenced in a study of post-analysis software for immune sequencing data. Findings and limits, study-wide: Patients carried four or five TRBV segments more frequently than controls did, and TRBV5-6, TRBV5-1 and TRBV20-1 were among them.

These receptors lack a known antigen. Prepared TCR beta cDNA libraries contained unique molecular identifiers. TCRdb fed the PCR reads into MiXCR, producing one record per CDR3 protein. The data hold roughly 580,000 distinct CDR3 sequences, with about 40% observed a single time. The specimen sequenced was blood. Every receptor here comes from a girl aged 5 to 17 with multiple sclerosis.

This clonotype was counted only a few times. The chain carries TRBV6-1 and TRBJ2-7; D unclear. The germline V gene has CDR1 MNHNS and CDR2 SASEGT. The CDR3 spans 13 residues. Deletions cut 2 bases from V and 2 bases from J, with 7 bases between. The CDR3 region is CASSEQLAYEQYF. The DNA for the CDR3 is TGTGCCAGCAGTGAACAGCTAGCCTACGAGCAGTACTTC.

This clonotype was detected a few times. This chain links TRBV29-1 with TRBJ1-2, with 7 bases matching TRBD1. V trimming: 4 bases; J trimming: 2 bases; junction bases outside the gene matches: 7. The germline CDR1 and CDR2 sequences are SQVTM and ANQGSEA. The CDR3 runs to 14 residues. As DNA, the CDR3 is TGCAGCGTTGTCTATCGGACAGGCAACTATGGCTACACCTTC. Protein: CSVVYRTGNYGYTF.

Worth noting for this clonotype: At one boundary the junction diverges from the germline segment, which might be a read error. The J gene is TRBJ2-5, the V gene TRBV6-5; D uncertain. The DNA end is a closer match to TRBJ2-7, so the J assignment may be wrong. The CDR3 has 13 amino acids. CDR1 is MNHEY, CDR2 SVGAGI, per germline. The CDR3 spells CTSSYVGNHEQYF. CDR3 nucleotide sequence: TGTACCAGCAGTTATGTAGGGAACCACGAGCAGTACTTC.

V gene TRBV20-1 combines with J gene TRBJ2-1; TRBD2 aligns across 8 bases. Germline V lookup: CDR1 DFQATT, CDR2 SNEGSKA (reference sequence). J was trimmed by 5 bases and V by 5 bases; bases with no gene match: 11. CDR3 length: 15 residues. The CDR3 spells CSASNTGGPNNEQFF. The CDR3 coding sequence is TGCAGTGCTTCCAATACGGGGGGGCCTAACAATGAGCAGTTCTTC.

This clonotype has ten or more counts. The chain has TRBV7-2 and TRBJ1-2; the match to TRBD1 covers 7 bases. The germline gives CDR1 SGHTA, CDR2 FQGNSA. With V trimmed by 2 bases and J by 2 bases, 14 bases remained unmatched. The CDR3 spans 18 residues. The CDR3 coding sequence is TGTGCCAGCAGCTTAACCCCCCCCGGAACAGGGGTCAACTATGGCTACACCTTC. This encodes CASSLTPPGTGVNYGYTF.

The gene calls are TRBV12-3 or TRBV12-4 and TRBJ1-2; 11 nucleotides line up with TRBD1. The V segment lost 8 bases and the J segment 6 bases; nucleotides outside the gene matches: 11. CDR3 length: 15 amino acids. The CDR3 spells CASHPDGQGANGYTF. The CDR3 DNA reads TGTGCCAGCCATCCCGATGGACAGGGGGCAAATGGCTACACCTTC.

The rearrangement links TRBV29-1 to TRBJ1-1; D is unclear. The CDR3 contains 14 residues. The V end was cut by 7 bases, the J end by 4 bases, with 19 bases between. In germline, CDR1 is SQVTM, CDR2 ANQGSEA. CDR3 sequence: CSGLRTPSGTEAFF. The CDR3, as DNA: TGCAGCGGCCTACGGACCCCCTCGGGCACTGAAGCTTTCTTT.

The chain is built from TRBV19 and TRBJ1-6; the match to TRBD1 covers 9 bases. Germline V gives CDR1 LNHDA, CDR2 SQIVND (reference sequence). This CDR3 is 15 amino acids long. The V segment lost 6 bases and the J segment 7 bases; nucleotides outside the gene matches: 7. The CDR3: CASRIRDRENSPLHF. DNA of the CDR3: TGTGCCAGTAGAATCCGGGACAGGGAAAATTCACCCCTCCACTTT.